These T cell receptor beta chains were read from a single sample in a study of response to subunit inactivated influenza vaccine. MiXCR, run by TCRdb on the RT-PCR reads, gives a single entry per CDR3 protein. The profile shows hundreds of thousands of distinct CDR3 sequences, over 9.5% of them singletons. Sample: PBMCs from blood, taken around seven weeks after vaccination. These receptors came from a man in his fifties or sixties who received an inactivated influenza vaccine. Each CDR3 is given with its conserved first and last residue. Fields, in order: V gene, J gene, CDR3 protein.

TRBV7-8	TRBJ2-3	CASSLEAAVTDTQYF
TRBV20-1	TRBJ2-7	CSASRGRAPSEQYF
TRBV7-3	TRBJ2-5	CASSLFPGQETQYF
TRBV6-4	TRBJ2-3	CASSDGLAGGQDTQYF
TRBV11-2	TRBJ2-1	CASSPLQNEQFF
TRBV9	TRBJ2-1	CASSVALAGGDEYNEQFF
TRBV20-1	TRBJ2-7	CSAREGSGDGEQYF
TRBV7-8	TRBJ2-1	CASSLELREQFF
TRBV20-1	TRBJ2-7	CSARDLRGAYEQYF
TRBV4-3	TRBJ2-1	CASSQDGTPLFSSYGEQFF
TRBV5-6	TRBJ1-4	CASSADRGLREKLFF
TRBV7-2	TRBJ2-7	CASSIRDGNYEQYF
TRBV29-1	TRBJ1-1	CSVVSTGGEAFF
TRBV20-1	TRBJ2-7	CSAPRRDRGYEQYF
TRBV5-5	TRBJ2-1	CASTPPARPKDEQFF
TRBV2	TRBJ2-1	CASLGGLVPLEQFF
TRBV7-9	TRBJ2-1	CASSSGTATYNEQFF
TRBV6-1	TRBJ1-1	CASRRNRDSEAFF
TRBV7-9	TRBJ1-5	CASSSGPRNQPQHF
TRBV5-1	TRBJ2-7	CASSLAFQRGYEQYF
TRBV12-3/TRBV12-4	TRBJ1-4	CASSFEAAEKLFF
TRBV28	TRBJ2-1	CASSTSGTSNEQFF
TRBV3-1	TRBJ2-7	CASSPGRQSSYEQYF
TRBV5-5	TRBJ1-2	CASSRSEGYTF
TRBV29-1	TRBJ2-7	CSVEVNWARTGSYEQYF
TRBV10-3	TRBJ2-7	CAIMGQGDNEQYF
TRBV12-3/TRBV12-4	TRBJ2-3	CASSFQGFAQYF
TRBV2	TRBJ2-1	CASSVGLAGYEQFF
TRBV7-3	TRBJ2-1	CASSLRRGNEQFF